These 18 T cell receptor beta chains were all obtained from the same sample, sequenced in a study of PD-1 blockade in classical Hodgkin lymphoma. Each patient experienced a relapse that followed autologous stem cell transplantation, and brentuximab vedotin exposure varied. Sequencing was performed with immunoSEQ multiplex PCR; in TCRdb, only in-frame clones are kept and a portion is missing. The sample has 46,000 or so clones; more than 70% are singletons. The sequenced sample was peripheral blood mononuclear cells (PBMCs), obtained at baseline. The receptors come from a human donor with classical Hodgkin lymphoma.

The V call is TRBV19, the J call TRBJ1-6; D unresolved. Per the germline V gene, CDR1 is LNHDA and CDR2 is SQIVND (reference sequence). The CDR3 loop spans 14 amino acids. With 5 bases removed from V and 2 bases from J, the gap between germline ends came to 7 bases. For the CDR3, the DNA is TGTGCCAGTAGTGGGTCCACCTATAATTCACCCCTCCACTTT. This sequence encodes CASSGSTYNSPLHF.

The chain has TRBV9 and TRBJ2-7; unclear D gene. Trimming removed 0 bases at V and 0 bases at J, with 7 bases between. Germline V gives CDR1 SGDLS, CDR2 YYNGEE. The CDR3 spans 14 residues. The CDR3 protein is CASSVAVSSYEQYF. CDR3 DNA: TGTGCCAGCAGCGTAGCGGTTAGCTCCTACGAGCAGTACTTC.

The chain combines TRBV7-2 with TRBJ2-7; tentatively, D is TRBD2 (6 bases). V lost 1 base, J lost 3 bases, and 10 bases lay in between. Per the germline V gene, CDR1 is SGHTA and CDR2 is FQGNSA. The CDR3 length is 14 residues. CDR3 sequence reads: CASSLEGGGYEQYF. The CDR3 DNA sequence: TGTGCCAGCAGCTTAGAGGGAGGTGGCTACGAGCAGTACTTC.

The chain couples TRBV5-4 to TRBJ2-7, with a possible D match to TRBD2 (5 bases). From germline, CDR1 is SGHNT and CDR2 YYREEE (reference sequence). Trimming stripped 4 bases from V and 4 bases from J, with 12 bases between. This CDR3 has 13 amino acids. This CDR3 is CASSLEPGYEQYF. CDR3 coding DNA: TGTGCCAGCAGCCTAGAACCGGGGTACGAGCAGTACTTC.

The rearrangement links TRBV27 to TRBJ1-4; D call uncertain. Germline lookup yields CDR1 MNHEY and CDR2 SMNVEV (reference sequence). Trimming pared 6 bases from V and 10 bases from J, leaving 12 bases between. CDR3 size: 12 residues. The CDR3: CASSTVGGKLFF. DNA of the CDR3: TGTGCCAGCAGCACAGTGGGCGGAAAACTGTTTTTT.

The chain is built from TRBV4-1 and TRBJ2-2; TRBD2 is a possible D gene (5 bases). The CDR3 covers 18 residues. Trimming pared 1 base from V and 4 bases from J, leaving 19 bases between. Germline V lookup: CDR1 MGHRA, CDR2 YSYEKL. CDR3 coding DNA: TGCGCCAGCAGCCAAGGGGGTGGATACGGGAAGAGCACCGGGGAGCTGTTTTTT. This translates into CASSQGGGYGKSTGELFF.

The chain employs TRBV18 and TRBJ2-3, with D perhaps TRBD2 (6 bases). V was trimmed by 6 bases and J by 1 base, leaving 11 bases between them. The CDR3 consists of 14 residues. Germline CDR1 and CDR2: KGHSH and LQKENI. CDR3 nucleotides: TGTGCCAGCTCCCCCGGGACTCGCACAGATACGCAGTATTTT. Translated, it gives CASSPGTRTDTQYF. Full variable domain (rest looked up from reference TRBV18 and TRBJ2-3): NAGVMQNPRHLVRRRGQEARLRCSPMKGHSHVYWYRQLPEEGLKFMVYLQKENIIDESGMPKERFSAEFPKEGPSILRIQQVVRGDSAAYFCASSPGTRTDTQYFGPGTRLTVL.

This clone was detected once. The V call is TRBV28, the J call TRBJ2-7; 12 bases map to TRBD1. This CDR3 is built from 15 residues. V was clipped by 1 base and J by 5 bases; unmatched bases: 3. Germline V gives CDR1 MDHEN, CDR2 SYDVKM. CDR3 sequence: CASSLLGTGGHEQYF. CDR3 coding DNA: TGTGCCAGCAGTTTATTGGGGACAGGGGGCCACGAGCAGTACTTC.

The rearrangement joins TRBV6-1 to TRBJ2-7; D perhaps matches TRBD1 (7 bases). Looked up from germline, CDR1 is MNHNS and CDR2 is SASEGT. V gave up 2 bases and J gave up 2 bases, with 16 bases separating them. The CDR3 is made up of 16 amino acids. The CDR3 here is CASSERFQGGAYEQYF. The CDR3 DNA reads TGTGCCAGCAGTGAAAGGTTTCAGGGGGGCGCCTACGAGCAGTACTTC.

The chain has TRBV18 and TRBJ2-5, with 10 bases fitting TRBD1. The V gene's germline CDR1 is KGHSH and CDR2 LQKENI. V was pared by 3 bases and J by 2 bases, with 3 bases of the junction left unmatched. This CDR3 region has 15 residues. The DNA of the CDR3 is TGTGCCAGCTCACCTCTGGACAGGGGGCAAGAGACCCAGTACTTC. Translated, it gives CASSPLDRGQETQYF.

V usage is TRBV5-4 and J usage is TRBJ2-6; tentative D call: TRBD1 (6 bases). CDR1 and CDR2 (germline): SGHNT, YYREEE (reference sequence). V was pared by 9 bases and J by 2 bases, with 12 bases between. This CDR3 spans 14 amino acids. The CDR3 region has the DNA TGTGCCATCCGGACAGAAACTGGGGCCAACGTCCTGACTTTC. Translated: CAIRTETGANVLTF.

The chain carries TRBV6-1 and TRBJ2-7; D is ambiguous. The CDR3 contains 15 residues. With 0 bases removed from V and 2 bases from J, the gap between germline ends came to 11 bases. CDR1 is MNHNS and CDR2 is SASEGT in the germline V gene. CDR3 in DNA: TGTGCCAGCAGTGAAGCCCGGTATACCCCCTACGAGCAGTACTTC. Amino acids: CASSEARYTPYEQYF.

V gene TRBV20-1 combines with J gene TRBJ2-1; the D gene is possibly TRBD2 (5 bases). The length of the CDR3 is 11 residues. The V and J ends lost 5 bases and 5 bases respectively, with 7 bases between them. Germline V gene sequence: CDR1 DFQATT, CDR2 SNEGSKA (reference sequence). For the CDR3, the DNA is TGCAGTGCTGGACTTCACAATGAGCAGTTCTTC. Its translation is CSAGLHNEQFF.

V gene TRBV4-2 combines with J gene TRBJ1-6; 9 bases align to TRBD1. This CDR3 comprises 15 residues. The germline V gene has CDR1 LGHNA and CDR2 YNFKEQ. The V segment lost 3 bases and the J segment 9 bases; nucleotides outside the gene matches: 6. This chain's CDR3 is CASSQGQGESSPLHF. CDR3 coding DNA: TGTGCCAGCAGCCAGGGACAGGGTGAGAGTTCACCCCTCCACTTT.

V usage is TRBV6-1 and J usage is TRBJ1-6, with a tentative D call TRBD1 (6 bases). With 7 bases removed from V and 5 bases from J, the gap between germline ends came to 12 bases. The CDR3 covers 14 residues. Germline CDR1 and CDR2: MNHNS and SASEGT. CDR3 bases: TGTGCCAGCACCCCAAGGGGGAATAATTCACCCCTCCACTTT. Translated: CASTPRGNNSPLHF.

The chain is built from TRBV7-6 and TRBJ2-5; 11 bases are a match to TRBD1. Trimming at V came to 1 base and at J to 5 bases, leaving 3 bases not matched to a gene. The germline V gene encodes CDR1 SGHVS and CDR2 FNYEAQ. The CDR3 extends over 15 amino acids. The CDR3: CASSLGTGGGETQYF. The CDR3 DNA reads TGTGCCAGCAGCTTAGGGACAGGGGGCGGGGAGACCCAGTACTTC.

Comment on this clone: The junction differs from germline at one of its ends, possibly a read error. The chain employs TRBV7-9 and TRBJ1-1, with D perhaps TRBD1 (5 bases). The CDR3 is 14 residues long. The germline gives CDR1 SEHNR, CDR2 FQNEAQ (reference sequence). The CDR3 is CASSLGGVNAEAFF. In nucleotides, the CDR3 is TGTGCCAGCAGCTTAGGAGGGGTGAACGCTGAAGCTTTCTTT.

The chain links TRBV28 to TRBJ2-5; D perhaps matches TRBD2 (7 bases). The length of the CDR3 is 13 residues. CDR1 and CDR2 from the germline V gene are MDHEN and SYDVKM. V shed 5 bases and J shed 5 bases, with 12 bases lying between them. CDR3 region: CASSPGGTETQYF. In DNA form, the CDR3 reads TGTGCCAGCAGTCCGGGGGGCACGGAGACCCAGTACTTC.